Each of the 11 T cell receptor beta chains below was sequenced from the same sample in a study of beta chain features in type 1 diabetes. Expressed TCRB transcripts were sequenced, since all the RNA that had been isolated was reverse transcribed. Here immunoSEQ multiplex PCR was the method, and the copy in TCRdb shows in-frame clones only, minus some. Here the sample spans 110,000 to 150,000 clones, 6.9% being singletons. Sequences were obtained from central memory CD4+ T cells from blood. The receptors here all came from a woman aged 25 to 39 in good health.

This clone was recorded a few times. The DNA of the CDR3 is TGTGCCAGCAGCTTGGGACAGATCTCCTACGAGCAGTACTTC. It encodes CASSLGQISYEQYF. The chain recombines TRBV14 with TRBJ2-7; 7 bases are a match to TRBD1. The CDR3 length is 14 residues. Germline CDR1 reads SGHDN; CDR2 reads FVKESK. J was trimmed by 0 bases and V by 5 bases; bases with no gene match: 4.

The chain carries TRBV29-1 and TRBJ2-1, with a weak D call TRBD2 (6 bases). The CDR3 is 15 amino acids. CDR1 is SQVTM and CDR2 is ANQGSEA in the germline V gene. The V end lost 1 base, the J end lost 1 base, and 11 bases lay between the germline ends. The CDR3 loop reads CSVEGGGISYNEQFF. As DNA, the CDR3 is TGCAGCGTTGAAGGGGGCGGGATATCCTACAATGAGCAGTTCTTC.

The chain joins TRBV18 to TRBJ2-3; possibly TRBD2 for D (5 bases). Germline CDR1 and CDR2: KGHSH and LQKENI. V shed 1 base and J shed 0 bases, with 8 bases lying between them. The CDR3 runs 15 residues. This CDR3 is CASSPLEGSTDTQYF. In DNA, the CDR3 is TGTGCCAGCTCACCACTAGAGGGAAGCACAGATACGCAGTATTTT.

The chain is built from TRBV28 and TRBJ2-2; possible D gene TRBD2, 6 bases. Germline V gene lookup returns CDR1 MDHEN and CDR2 SYDVKM. The ends were cut back, 3 bases at V and 2 bases at J, with 10 bases in the middle. The CDR3 totals 15 residues. Written as DNA, the CDR3 is TGTGCCAGCAGTTTCTGGGACTCAAACACCGGGGAGCTGTTTTTT. Translation: CASSFWDSNTGELFF.

The V gene is TRBV7-6, the J gene TRBJ2-1; possible D gene TRBD1, 6 bases. Trimming shortened V by 4 bases and J by 0 bases, and 25 bases separated the two germline ends. Germline V gene data show CDR1 as SGHVS and CDR2 as FNYEAQ. This CDR3 is 20 amino acids long. CDR3 protein: CASSSLGPGVGLSSYNEQFF. The CDR3 nucleotides read TGTGCCAGCAGCTCCCTCGGCCCAGGGGTCGGCTTGAGCTCCTACAATGAGCAGTTCTTC.

The gene calls are TRBV29-1 and TRBJ1-1; D perhaps matches TRBD1 (6 bases). The CDR3 extends over 13 amino acids. Germline CDR1 is SQVTM and CDR2 is ANQGSEA. Trimming took 6 bases from V and 1 from J, leaving 12 bases between them. The CDR3 protein is CSVHRVQNTEAFF. The CDR3 nucleotides read TGCAGCGTCCACAGGGTCCAGAACACTGAAGCTTTCTTT.

The chain is built from TRBV5-4 and TRBJ1-3; D may be TRBD1 (5 bases). V was cut by 1 base and J by 0 bases, with 5 bases left in between. Germline V lookup: CDR1 SGHNT, CDR2 YYREEE (reference sequence). The CDR3 length is 14 residues. CDR3 bases: TGTGCCAGCAGCTTGAGGGGCTCTGGAAACACCATATATTTT. Its protein product is CASSLRGSGNTIYF.

The chain employs TRBV28 and TRBJ1-1, with D perhaps matching TRBD1 (6 bases). The germline V gene encodes CDR1 MDHEN and CDR2 SYDVKM. Trimming removed 5 bases at V and 0 bases at J, with 16 bases between. The CDR3 covers 16 residues. The CDR3: CASSNRDLRVNTEAFF. The DNA of the CDR3 is TGTGCCAGCAGTAACAGGGATTTACGGGTGAACACTGAAGCTTTCTTT.

This clone was seen a few times. The chain joins TRBV19 to TRBJ1-3; TRBD1 might be the D (6 bases). V was shortened by 6 bases and J by 0 bases, with 12 bases between the two germline ends. There are 15 residues in the CDR3. Germline assignment: CDR1 LNHDA and CDR2 SQIVND (reference sequence). The CDR3 sequence is CASSRDILSGNTIYF. The CDR3, as DNA: TGTGCCAGTAGCCGGGACATTCTCTCTGGAAACACCATATATTTT.

V usage is TRBV7-2 and J usage is TRBJ2-7; D perhaps matches TRBD2 (6 bases). V was cut by 5 bases and J by 3 bases, with 14 bases left in between. This CDR3 is built from 14 residues. Germline assignment: CDR1 SGHTA and CDR2 FQGNSA. CDR3 sequence reads: CASSRELNGYEQYF. In DNA, the CDR3 is TGTGCCAGCAGCCGGGAGTTGAACGGCTACGAGCAGTACTTC.

Only a few counts were recorded for this clone. J is TRBJ1-5 and V is TRBV30; 7 bases line up with TRBD1. CDR3 size: 13 residues. The ends lost 3 bases at V and 4 bases at J; junction bases unmatched: 3. Germline V gene lookup returns CDR1 GTSNPN and CDR2 SVGIG (reference sequence). The DNA of the CDR3 is TGTGCCTGGAGCTCACAGGGGAATCAGCCCCAGCATTTT. Its protein product is CAWSSQGNQPQHF.